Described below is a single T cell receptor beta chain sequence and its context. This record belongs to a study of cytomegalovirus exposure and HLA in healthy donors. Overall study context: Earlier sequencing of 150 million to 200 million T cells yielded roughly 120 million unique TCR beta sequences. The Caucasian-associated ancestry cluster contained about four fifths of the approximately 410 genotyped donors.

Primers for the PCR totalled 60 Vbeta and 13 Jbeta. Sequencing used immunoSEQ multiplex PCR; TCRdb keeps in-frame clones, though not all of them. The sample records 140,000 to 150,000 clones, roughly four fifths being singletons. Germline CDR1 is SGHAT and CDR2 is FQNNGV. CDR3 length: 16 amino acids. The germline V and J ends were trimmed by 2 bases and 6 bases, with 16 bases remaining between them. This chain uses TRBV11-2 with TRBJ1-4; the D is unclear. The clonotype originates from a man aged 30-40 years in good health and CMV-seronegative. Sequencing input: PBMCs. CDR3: CASSLRIAARDEKLFF. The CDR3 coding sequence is TGTGCCAGCAGCTTAAGAATCGCAGCCCGGGATGAAAAACTGTTTTTT.